This T cell receptor (beta chain) was captured in a study of tumor-infiltrating lymphocytes in localized non-small cell lung cancer. The wider study: Several tumor histologies, both smoking statuses, and some post-neoadjuvant chemotherapy samples were included. General observations from the study: Technical variation could not be separated from intratumor heterogeneity here.

As regards this clone: The antigen is not known.

The assay was immunoSEQ multiplex PCR, and TCRdb's table has in-frame clones only and misses some. The data hold roughly 12,000 clones, with 60% to 85% observed a single time. The V gene lost 7 bases and the J gene lost 5 bases, with 8 bases spanning the gap. The V gene's germline CDR1 is SGHTA and CDR2 FQGNSA. The CDR3 spans 11 residues. This chain connects TRBV7-2 to TRBJ1-2, with D uncertain. The TCR was taken from a human donor with non-small cell lung cancer. The sequenced material came from uninvolved lung tissue not adjacent to the tumor. DNA for the CDR3: TGTGCCAGCAACCGGGGATATGGCTACACCTTC. It encodes CASNRGYGYTF.